The 29 T cell receptor beta chains in this list originate from one sample, sequenced in a study of cytomegalovirus exposure and HLA in healthy donors. This PCR relied on a set of 60 Vbeta primers and 13 Jbeta primers. TCRdb's table, derived via immunoSEQ multiplex PCR, lists solely in-frame clones and lacks some. The sample carries about 160,000 clones, 80% to 85% recorded once. The specimen was PBMCs. These receptors were taken from a boy aged 2 to 10 in good health and CMV-seronegative.

The table lists this clone with a few counts. The genes are TRBV5-6 and TRBJ2-4, with TRBD2 identical over 14 bases. This CDR3 is built from 18 residues. Trimming at V came to 3 bases and at J to 2 bases, leaving 7 bases not matched to a gene. Germline-derived CDR1 and CDR2 are SGHDT and YYEEEE. CDR3 DNA: TGTGCCAGCAGCTCGGGACTAGCGGGAGAGGTGTCCAAAAACATTCAGTACTTC. Translated, it gives CASSSGLAGEVSKNIQYF.

The chain employs TRBV27 and TRBJ2-1; 13 bases line up with TRBD2. The CDR3 contains 16 residues. Germline V lookup: CDR1 MNHEY, CDR2 SMNVEV (reference sequence). The junction had 5 bases not matched to a gene; V was cut back by 4 bases and J by 5 bases. CDR3 loop: CASSWLGTSGNNEQFF. The CDR3 DNA sequence: TGTGCCAGCAGTTGGCTCGGGACTAGCGGGAACAATGAGCAGTTCTTC.

This sequence joins TRBV15 and TRBJ2-7; 12 nucleotides align to TRBD2. V dropped 1 base and J dropped 0; count of bases not matched to a gene: 4. CDR3 length: 17 residues. Germline-derived CDR1 and CDR2 are LNHNV and YYDKDF (reference sequence). In DNA, the CDR3 is TGTGCCACCAGCAGAGGTTTGACTAGCGGGGGCTCCTACGAGCAGTACTTC. Protein: CATSRGLTSGGSYEQYF. The full variable domain, its missing parts supplied by reference TRBV15 and TRBJ2-7, is DAMVIQNPRYQVTQFGKPVTLSCSQTLNHNVMYWYQQKSSQAPKLLFHYYDKDFNNEADTPDNFQSRRPNTSFCFLDIRSPGLGDTAMYLCATSRGLTSGGSYEQYFGPGTRLTVT.

The CDR3 DNA follows: TGTGCCTGGAGTGTACTTGCAGCGGGAGAAGGGACGCAGTATTTT. It specifies CAWSVLAAGEGTQYF. The V call is TRBV30, the J call TRBJ2-3; 8 bases are shared with TRBD2. In germline, CDR1 is GTSNPN, CDR2 SVGIG (reference sequence). The CDR3 loop spans 15 amino acids. The J segment lost 9 bases and the V segment lost 0 bases, leaving 11 bases of the junction unmatched.

The J gene is TRBJ1-3, the V gene TRBV9, with TRBD1 as a possible D gene (5 bases). The CDR3 loop spans 22 amino acids. V dropped 2 bases and J dropped 0 bases, with 30 bases sitting between them. Per the germline V gene, CDR1 is SGDLS and CDR2 is YYNGEE. CDR3 bases: TGTGCCAGCAGCGTCAGTGGCTGGGGGGACCCCACTGTGAGACCCTCTGGAAACACCATATATTTT. Translating it yields CASSVSGWGDPTVRPSGNTIYF. The full variable domain, in which reference TRBV9 and TRBJ1-3 provide the parts outside the CDR3, is DSGVTQTPKHLITATGQRVTLRCSPRSGDLSVYWYQQSLDQGLQFLIQYYNGEERAKGNILERFSAQQFPDLHSELNLSSLELGDSALYFCASSVSGWGDPTVRPSGNTIYFGEGSWLTVV.

The V call is TRBV19, the J call TRBJ2-7; 12 bases map to TRBD1. V lost 5 bases and J lost 4; bases outside the gene matches: 9. This CDR3 has 16 residues. The germline V gene has CDR1 LNHDA and CDR2 SQIVND (reference sequence). The CDR3 protein is CASSGDRDRGLYEQYF. CDR3 nucleotide sequence: TGTGCCAGTAGTGGGGACCGGGACAGGGGGCTGTACGAGCAGTACTTC.

V is TRBV11-2 and J is TRBJ1-4, with TRBD1 matching 10 bases. The CDR3 sequence is 15 residues long. Germline assignment: CDR1 SGHAT and CDR2 FQNNGV. The J segment lost 6 bases and the V segment lost 3 bases, leaving 4 bases of the junction unmatched. CDR3 DNA sequence: TGTGCCAGCAGCTTTGGGGGACAGGGGTATGAAAAACTGTTTTTT. This sequence encodes CASSFGGQGYEKLFF. Supplemented by reference TRBV11-2 and TRBJ1-4, the full variable domain reads EAGVAQSPRYKIIEKRQSVAFWCNPISGHATLYWYQQILGQGPKLLIQFQNNGVVDDSQLPKDRFSAERLKGVDSTLKIQPAKLEDSAVYLCASSFGGQGYEKLFFGSGTQLSVL.

This clone was seen just once. The chain has TRBV30 and TRBJ2-7; the D gene is possibly TRBD2 (6 bases). The germline V gene has CDR1 GTSNPN and CDR2 SVGIG (reference sequence). The CDR3 totals 14 residues. V was clipped by 5 bases and J by 3 bases, with 17 bases between them. The CDR3 DNA follows: TGTGCCTGGGGTTTCTCGGGAGCCCACTACGAGCAGTACTTC. It specifies CAWGFSGAHYEQYF.

The gene calls are TRBV30 and TRBJ1-2; D call uncertain. Germline assignment: CDR1 GTSNPN and CDR2 SVGIG (reference sequence). The CDR3 covers 14 residues. V gave up 0 bases and J gave up 8 bases, with 16 bases separating them. The CDR3 spells CAWSVTLQTVGYTF. The CDR3 region has the DNA TGTGCCTGGAGTGTAACGCTCCAAACGGTGGGCTACACCTTC.

The chain uses TRBV2 and TRBJ1-5, with a tentative D call TRBD1 (5 bases). Germline-derived CDR1 and CDR2 are SNHLY and FYNNEI. The CDR3 extends over 14 amino acids. Deletions cut 3 bases from V and 5 bases from J, with 11 bases between. CDR3 nucleotides: TGTGCCAGCAGTGAGTTCAGGGTAGATCAGCCCCAGCATTTT. This gives the protein CASSEFRVDQPQHF.

The table lists this clone with a count of one. This sequence joins TRBV18 and TRBJ2-3; TRBD2 aligns across 7 bases. The CDR3 extends over 16 amino acids. V lost 5 bases to trimming and J lost 0 bases; unmatched junction nucleotides: 8. CDR1 and CDR2 (germline): KGHSH, LQKENI. CDR3 nucleotide sequence: TGTGCCAGCTCAAAGGAGCGGGATACTAGCACAGATACGCAGTATTTT. The encoded protein is CASSKERDTSTDTQYF.

In this sample, this clone turned up once. This chain links TRBV7-2 with TRBJ1-5, with D possibly being TRBD1 (6 bases). V lost 2 bases to trimming and J lost 6 bases, with 11 bases between them. The CDR3 has 14 residues. The germline CDR1 and CDR2 sequences are SGHTA and FQGNSA. The CDR3 sequence: CASSLRGGVQPQHF. CDR3 in DNA: TGTGCCAGCAGCTTAAGGGGGGGAGTTCAGCCCCAGCATTTT.

The chain has TRBV5-1 and TRBJ2-7; a weak D match, TRBD2 (5 bases). CDR3 length: 15 residues. Trimming cost V 4 bases and J 6 bases, with 20 bases left between them. The V gene's germline CDR1 is SGHRS and CDR2 YFSETQ. CDR3 bases: TGCGCCAGCAGCCCCGTTTCCGGACTCCCCACCGAGCAGTACTTC. Translating it yields CASSPVSGLPTEQYF.

This clone occurred a few times. V is TRBV28 and J is TRBJ1-5; 9 bases map to TRBD1. After removal of 5 bases from V and 4 bases from J, the junction contained 3 bases not matched to a gene. The length of the CDR3 is 14 residues. CDR1 and CDR2 from the germline V gene are MDHEN and SYDVKM. This CDR3 is CASSRDRANQPQHF. The CDR3 DNA is TGTGCCAGCAGTCGGGACAGGGCAAATCAGCCCCAGCATTTT.

This sequence joins TRBV19 and TRBJ2-7; 8 nucleotides align to TRBD2. V shed 0 bases and J 3 bases; nucleotides not matched to a gene: 7. Germline values: CDR1 LNHDA, CDR2 SQIVND (reference sequence). The CDR3 sequence is 16 residues long. CDR3 loop: CASSIDQSGSIYEQYF. CDR3 sequence (DNA): TGTGCCAGTAGTATAGATCAGAGCGGGAGCATCTACGAGCAGTACTTC.

This rearrangement joins TRBV6-1 to TRBJ2-2, with 7 bases aligning to TRBD1. The CDR3 runs 13 residues. CDR1 is MNHNS and CDR2 is SASEGT in the germline V gene. V was pared by 8 bases and J by 1 base, with 1 base of the junction left unmatched. CDR3 sequence: CASRDRNTGELFF. The CDR3 DNA is TGTGCCAGCCGGGACAGGAACACCGGGGAGCTGTTTTTT.

The chain is built from TRBV9 and TRBJ2-2; the D gene is possibly TRBD2 (6 bases). The CDR3 covers 14 residues. Trimming stripped 0 bases from V and 6 bases from J, with 9 bases between. Looked up from germline, CDR1 is SGDLS and CDR2 is YYNGEE. CDR3 protein: CASSVVLAAGELFF. DNA of the CDR3: TGTGCCAGCAGCGTAGTACTAGCTGCCGGGGAGCTGTTTTTT.

The chain carries TRBV28 and TRBJ2-2; D remains ambiguous. The germline CDR1 and CDR2 sequences are MDHEN and SYDVKM. The CDR3 length is 15 residues. V shed 3 bases and J shed 0 bases, with 8 bases lying between them. The CDR3 bases are TGTGCCAGCAGTTTCCTGACACCGAACACCGGGGAGCTGTTTTTT. Protein sequence: CASSFLTPNTGELFF.

The chain is built from TRBV18 and TRBJ2-1; TRBD1 matches at 7 bases. V lost 2 bases to trimming and J lost 5 bases; unmatched junction nucleotides: 6. CDR3 length: 15 amino acids. In germline, CDR1 is KGHSH, CDR2 LQKENI. The CDR3 region is CASSPGDSFHNEQFF. The CDR3 DNA sequence: TGTGCCAGCTCACCAGGGGACAGTTTCCACAATGAGCAGTTCTTC.

The sample holds one count of this clone. One junction end disagrees with the germline gene, perhaps due to a read error. The gene calls are TRBV14 and TRBJ1-1; D uncertain. CDR1 SGHDN and CDR2 FVKESK come from the germline V gene. The CDR3 has 17 amino acids. DNA of the CDR3: TGTGCCAGCAGCCAAGACAGTACTGTGGACTTGAAGACTGAAGCTTTCTTT. It specifies CASSQDSTVDLKTEAFF.

The gene calls are TRBV28 and TRBJ1-1; D is possibly TRBD1 (6 bases). V gave up 2 bases and J gave up 4 bases, with 17 bases separating them. The CDR3 is made up of 16 amino acids. Germline assignment: CDR1 MDHEN and CDR2 SYDVKM. The CDR3 protein is CASSLVKYRVGTEAFF. The CDR3 DNA follows: TGTGCCAGCAGTTTAGTTAAGTACAGGGTAGGCACTGAAGCTTTCTTT.

The gene calls are TRBV15 and TRBJ2-2, with D perhaps matching TRBD1 (6 bases). Germline V gene data show CDR1 as LNHNV and CDR2 as YYDKDF (reference sequence). The CDR3 loop spans 17 amino acids. Trimming pared 3 bases from V and 0 bases from J, leaving 14 bases between. Here the CDR3 reads CATSSRTVISNTGELFF. DNA for the CDR3: TGTGCCACCAGCAGTAGGACAGTGATCTCGAACACCGGGGAGCTGTTTTTT.

This clone was counted only a few times. The V call is TRBV6-5, the J call TRBJ1-1; possibly TRBD1 for D (5 bases). The CDR3 covers 10 residues. V lost 9 bases and J lost 5, with 7 bases in between. In germline, CDR1 is MNHEY, CDR2 SVGAGI. CDR3 nucleotides: TGTGCCAGTCAGGGTACTGAAGCTTTCTTT. It is translated as CASQGTEAFF.

V gene TRBV19 combines with J gene TRBJ1-1, with D unclear. The CDR3 spans 13 residues. Looked up from germline, CDR1 is LNHDA and CDR2 is SQIVND (reference sequence). V was trimmed by 1 base and J by 1 base, leaving 4 bases between them. The CDR3, as DNA: TGTGCCAGTAGTATAGTCAAGAACACTGAAGCTTTCTTT. Translated: CASSIVKNTEAFF. Based on the CDR3 plus reference TRBV19 and TRBJ1-1, the full variable domain is DGGITQSPKYLFRKEGQNVTLSCEQNLNHDAMYWYRQDPGQGLRLIYYSQIVNDFQKGDIAEGYSVSREKKESFPLTVTSAQKNPTAFYLCASSIVKNTEAFFGQGTRLTVV.

The rearrangement joins TRBV7-3 to TRBJ2-1, with D tentatively TRBD2 (8 bases). CDR1 SGHTA and CDR2 FQGTGA come from the germline V gene. The CDR3 is 15 residues long. V was clipped by 2 bases and J by 4 bases, with 12 bases between them. The CDR3, as DNA: TGTGCCAGCAGCTTAGCGGGGGGACAGTACAATGAGCAGTTCTTC. This codes for CASSLAGGQYNEQFF. Together with reference TRBV7-3 and TRBJ2-1, the CDR3 gives the full variable domain: GAGVSQTPSNKVTEKGKYVELRCDPISGHTALYWYRQSLGQGPEFLIYFQGTGAADDSGLPNDRFFAVRPEGSVSTLKIQRTERGDSAVYLCASSLAGGQYNEQFFGPGTRLTVL.

V usage is TRBV6-5 and J usage is TRBJ2-7; D might be TRBD2 (5 bases). Germline values: CDR1 MNHEY, CDR2 SVGAGI. This CDR3 spans 16 amino acids. Deletions cut 0 bases from V and 7 bases from J, with 19 bases between. CDR3 in amino acids: CASSYSEGIPIEEQYF. For the CDR3, the DNA is TGTGCCAGCAGTTACTCAGAGGGAATCCCTATTGAGGAGCAGTACTTC.

The rearrangement joins TRBV5-6 to TRBJ2-6; TRBD1 matches at 11 bases. From germline, CDR1 is SGHDT and CDR2 YYEEEE. V lost 3 bases, J lost 4 bases, and 12 bases stayed unmatched. The CDR3 contains 19 residues. CDR3 sequence: CASSSERDRGLRGANVLTF. DNA for the CDR3: TGTGCCAGCAGCTCTGAAAGGGACAGGGGGTTAAGGGGGGCCAACGTCCTGACTTTC. The full variable domain, rest sourced from reference TRBV5-6 and TRBJ2-6, is DAGVTQSPTHLIKTRGQQVTLRCSPKSGHDTVSWYQQALGQGPQFIFQYYEEEERQRGNFPDRFSGHQFPNYSSELNVNALLLGDSALYLCASSSERDRGLRGANVLTFGAGSRLTVL.

The rearrangement joins TRBV11-2 to TRBJ2-1; D is unclear. The ends were cut back, 1 base at V and 8 bases at J, with 9 bases in the middle. There are 13 residues in the CDR3. Germline CDR1 reads SGHAT; CDR2 reads FQNNGV. The CDR3 sequence: CASSLVSVHEQFF. CDR3 sequence (DNA): TGTGCCAGCAGCTTAGTCAGTGTTCATGAGCAGTTCTTC.

This clone has more than one count but fewer than ten. The chain links TRBV27 to TRBJ2-3, with 10 bases matching TRBD1. The V segment lost 6 bases and the J segment 6 bases; nucleotides outside the gene matches: 18. CDR3 length equals 18 residues. The germline V gene encodes CDR1 MNHEY and CDR2 SMNVEV (reference sequence). The CDR3 DNA is TGTGCCAGCAGCCCCCATCTACCGGGACAGGGGAAAGTGGATACGCAGTATTTT. Amino acids: CASSPHLPGQGKVDTQYF.